The TCR beta chain described here comes from a study of blood T cell repertoires in COVID-19. Trimming removed 6 bases from V and 7 bases from J, with 18 bases in between. CDR3 length: 15 residues. Germline CDR1 and CDR2: MDHEN and SYDVKM. The protocol was immunoSEQ multiplex PCR, while the TCRdb copy is restricted to in-frame clones and leaves out a portion. The sample has some 260,000 clones, about 81% seen once. Specimen: PBMCs or T cells enriched from blood (not recorded which). The clonotype was recovered from a man aged 30 to 45 with acute COVID-19. V usage is TRBV28 and J usage is TRBJ1-4, with D unclear. The CDR3 reads CASRRDQAVSEKLFF. The CDR3, as DNA: TGTGCCAGCAGACGGGATCAGGCAGTTAGTGAAAAACTGTTTTTT. Based on the CDR3 plus reference TRBV28 and TRBJ1-4, the full variable domain is DVKVTQSSRYLVKRTGEKVFLECVQDMDHENMFWYRQDPGLGLRLIYFSYDVKMKEKGDIPEGYSVSREKKERFSLILESASTNQTSMYLCASRRDQAVSEKLFFGSGTQLSVL.